These T cell receptor beta chains were read from a single sample in a study of identical twins. TCRdb reprocessed the 5' RACE reads via MiXCR and lists one record per CDR3 protein. The sample includes 650,000 to 750,000 distinct CDR3 sequences, around 20% seen only once; the top ten take 4.3%. This sample was shared with a second study, whose subject was T cells expressing NK-cell markers.

Sequencing was carried out using PBMCs. Receptors were obtained from a woman aged 18-35 years in good health. Both conserved end residues are part of each CDR3. Fields, in order: clone size, J gene, D gene, V gene, CDR3 length, CDR3 DNA, CDR3 protein. A D gene is named only where the DNA matches it firmly. Size is stated for part of the rows, as once, few or many counts, or as a class when the clone is expanded.

>many|TRBJ1-1|-|TRBV25-1|12
TGTGCCAGCAGCCCGGGACCCTCTGAAGCTTTCTTT
CASSPGPSEAFF
>few|TRBJ2-3|TRBD2|TRBV5-1|14
TGCGCCAGCAGCCCGGGGGGGTACACAGATACGCAGTATTTT
CASSPGGYTDTQYF
>few|TRBJ2-3|-|TRBV5-1|17
TGCGCCAGCAGCCGGACCGGAGGGGGTGGAAGTCGAGATACGCAGTATTTT
CASSRTGGGGSRDTQYF
>few|TRBJ2-7|TRBD2|TRBV7-9|15
TGTGCCAGCAGCCGCGGGGAGGGCCTTTTCTTCGCGCAGTACTTC
CASSRGEGLFFAQYF
>-|TRBJ2-1|TRBD2|TRBV7-2|16
TGTGCCAGCAGCCGTACCCCTGGCGGGAGGGGGGATGAGCAGTTCTTC
CASSRTPGGRGDEQFF
>-|TRBJ2-5|-|TRBV6-5|15
TGTGCCAGCAGTTACGGGGCAGTACTTCAAGAGACCCAGTACTTC
CASSYGAVLQETQYF
>few|TRBJ1-1|-|TRBV4-1|14
TGCGCCAGCAGCCACCAAGGGTCGGGCACTGAAGCTTTCTTT
CASSHQGSGTEAFF
>-|TRBJ2-3|-|TRBV7-7|14
TGTGCTAGCAGCTTAGACGGGGCGGTAGATACGCAGTATTTT
CASSLDGAVDTQYF
>-|TRBJ2-3|TRBD2|TRBV3-1|16
TGTGCCAGCAGCTCGGTCTGGACTAGCGGAACAGATACGCAGTATTTT
CASSSVWTSGTDTQYF
>-|TRBJ2-7|TRBD2|TRBV5-6|13
TGTGCCAGCAGCCGGCCGGGGGGAAACGAGCAGTACTTC
CASSRPGGNEQYF
>-|TRBJ2-1|-|TRBV14|17
TGTGCCAGCAGCCAAGAAGGGTACGGCGGAGCCTACAATGAGCAGTTCTTC
CASSQEGYGGAYNEQFF
>few|TRBJ2-3|TRBD2|TRBV6-1|16
TGTGCCAGCAGTCGGATAGCGGGGGGACGGTCAGATACGCAGTATTTT
CASSRIAGGRSDTQYF
>few|TRBJ2-7|-|TRBV20-1|12
TGCAGTGCGGGAGACGGCACCTACGAGCAGTACTTC
CSAGDGTYEQYF
>many|TRBJ2-7|-|TRBV12-3/TRBV12-4|13
TGTGCCAGCAGTTTGAACAGGGTCTACGAGCAGTACTTC
CASSLNRVYEQYF
>-|TRBJ2-1|TRBD2|TRBV2|16
TGTGCCAGCAGTGATTCCTCTAGCGGGGGGGCTGGGGAGCAGTTCTTC
CASSDSSSGGAGEQFF
>-|TRBJ2-3|TRBD2|TRBV20-1|17
TGCAGTGCTAACCGCGGGACTAGCGGGTTTCGCGCAGATACGCAGTATTTT
CSANRGTSGFRADTQYF
>many|TRBJ2-7|-|TRBV12-3/TRBV12-4|11
TGTGCCAGCAGTACGGCGGCAGGGCAGTACTTC
CASSTAAGQYF
>few|TRBJ1-2|TRBD1|TRBV5-6|13
TGTGCCAGCAGCTTGAGGGGGAGGGGGCTGGACACCTTC
CASSLRGRGLDTF
>few|TRBJ2-1|-|TRBV6-2/TRBV6-3|13
TGTGCCAGCAGTTACTCGAAAACAGGAAGGAGGTTCTTC
CASSYSKTGRRFF
>-|TRBJ1-2|-|TRBV11-2|14
TGTGCCAGCAGACCCGGGGGGGGCTGGTATGGCTACACCTTC
CASRPGGGWYGYTF
>few|TRBJ2-1|TRBD2|TRBV20-1|15
TGCAGTGCTAGTCCTAGCGGGGGGTCCATTGGTGAGCAGTTCTTC
CSASPSGGSIGEQFF
>-|TRBJ2-2|TRBD2|TRBV7-9|15
TGTGCCAGCAGCTTCCCGGGACTAGTGATCGGGGAGCTGTTTTTT
CASSFPGLVIGELFF
>-|TRBJ2-5|TRBD1|TRBV30|14
TGTGCCTGGAGTGTAGGGGACAGTGAAGAGACCCAGTACTTC
CAWSVGDSEETQYF
>few|TRBJ1-2|TRBD1|TRBV29-1|13
TGCAGCGTCCCGGGACAGGGATTCTATGGCTACACCTTC
CSVPGQGFYGYTF
>few|TRBJ1-2|-|TRBV9|14
TGTGCCAGCAGCGTAGAACAGGGAACCTATGGCTACACCTTC
CASSVEQGTYGYTF
>few|TRBJ2-5|-|TRBV4-3|14
TGCGCCAGCAGCCAAGATAACCAGGGGGAGACCCAGTACTTC
CASSQDNQGETQYF
>many|TRBJ2-1|TRBD1|TRBV7-9|16
TGTGCCAGCAGATTTAGGGTCGGACAGGGGATCAGGGAGCAGTTCTTC
CASRFRVGQGIREQFF
>few|TRBJ2-1|-|TRBV5-1|15
TGCGCCAGCATGACCCTACGGAGGGGACCCAATGAGCAGTTCTTC
CASMTLRRGPNEQFF